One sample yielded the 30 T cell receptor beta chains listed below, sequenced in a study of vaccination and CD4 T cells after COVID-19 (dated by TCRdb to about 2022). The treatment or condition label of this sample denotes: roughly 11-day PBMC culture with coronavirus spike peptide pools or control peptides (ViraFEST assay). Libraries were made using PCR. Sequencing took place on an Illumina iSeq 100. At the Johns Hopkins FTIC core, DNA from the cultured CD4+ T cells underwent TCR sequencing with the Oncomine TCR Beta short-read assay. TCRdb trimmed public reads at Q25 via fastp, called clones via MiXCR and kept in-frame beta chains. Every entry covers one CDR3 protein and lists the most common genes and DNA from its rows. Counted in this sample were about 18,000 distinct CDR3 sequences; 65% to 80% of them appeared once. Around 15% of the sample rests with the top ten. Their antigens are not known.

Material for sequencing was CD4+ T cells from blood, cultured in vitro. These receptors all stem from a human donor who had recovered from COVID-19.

Here the CDR3 DNA reads TGTGCCAGCAGAGACGCCTCTAGCACAGATACGCAGTATTTT. This encodes CASRDASSTDTQYF. The rearrangement joins TRBV27 to TRBJ2-3; D not resolved. The CDR3 loop spans 14 amino acids. The V gene's germline CDR1 is MNHEY and CDR2 SMNVEV (reference sequence). V was shortened by 6 bases and J by 0 bases, with 10 bases between the two germline ends.

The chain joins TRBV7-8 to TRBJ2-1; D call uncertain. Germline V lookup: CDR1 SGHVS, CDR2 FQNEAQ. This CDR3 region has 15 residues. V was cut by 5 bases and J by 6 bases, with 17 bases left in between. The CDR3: CASSPLWLGGNEQFF. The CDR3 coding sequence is TGTGCCAGCAGCCCACTTTGGCTAGGCGGCAATGAGCAGTTCTTC.

CDR3 nucleotide sequence: TGTGCCACCAGCAGAGACCAGGCAGATACGCAGTATTTT. It is translated as CATSRDQADTQYF. The J gene is TRBJ2-3, the V gene TRBV15; D is unclear. V gave up 0 bases and J gave up 4 bases, with 5 bases separating them. This CDR3 region has 13 residues. Germline CDR1 LNHNV, CDR2 YYDKDF (reference sequence).

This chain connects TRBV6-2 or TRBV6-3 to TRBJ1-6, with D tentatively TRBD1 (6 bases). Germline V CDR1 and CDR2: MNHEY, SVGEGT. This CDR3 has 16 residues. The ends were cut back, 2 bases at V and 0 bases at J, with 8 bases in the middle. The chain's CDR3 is CASSYGGFSYNSPLHF. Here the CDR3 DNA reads TGTGCCAGCAGTTACGGGGGCTTCTCCTATAATTCACCCCTCCACTTT.

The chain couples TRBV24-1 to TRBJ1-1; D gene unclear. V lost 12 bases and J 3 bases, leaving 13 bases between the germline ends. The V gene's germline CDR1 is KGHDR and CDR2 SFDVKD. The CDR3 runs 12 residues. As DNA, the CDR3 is TGTGCCGCCCGGGGAGCGGACACTGAAGCTTTCTTT. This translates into CAARGADTEAFF.

The chain's CDR3 is CASSLAAAYEQYF. The CDR3 DNA reads TGTGCCAGCAGCTTGGCGGCAGCGTACGAGCAGTACTTC. The rearrangement links TRBV5-5 to TRBJ2-7; D uncertain. The CDR3 sequence is 13 residues long. The V gene lost 0 bases and the J gene lost 4 bases, with 8 bases spanning the gap. The germline gives CDR1 SGHKS, CDR2 YYEKEE (reference sequence).

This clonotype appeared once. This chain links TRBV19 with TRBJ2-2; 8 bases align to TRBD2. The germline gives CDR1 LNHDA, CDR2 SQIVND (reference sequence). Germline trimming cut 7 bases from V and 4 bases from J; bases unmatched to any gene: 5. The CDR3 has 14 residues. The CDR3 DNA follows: TGTGCCAGTACTTTAGCGGGGACCACCGGGGAGCTGTTTTTT. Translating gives CASTLAGTTGELFF.

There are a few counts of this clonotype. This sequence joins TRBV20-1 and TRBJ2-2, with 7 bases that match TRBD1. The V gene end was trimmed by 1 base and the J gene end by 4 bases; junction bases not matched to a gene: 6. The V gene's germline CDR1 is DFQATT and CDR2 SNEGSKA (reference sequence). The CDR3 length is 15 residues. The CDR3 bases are TGCAGTGCTAGAGCTACAGGGGCGAGCACCGGGGAGCTGTTTTTT. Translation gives CSARATGASTGELFF.

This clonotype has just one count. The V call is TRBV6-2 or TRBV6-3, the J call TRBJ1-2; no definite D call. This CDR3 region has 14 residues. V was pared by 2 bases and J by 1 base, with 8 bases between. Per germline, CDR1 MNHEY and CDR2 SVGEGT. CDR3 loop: CASSYNSLNYGYTF. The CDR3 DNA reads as TGTGCCAGCAGTTACAACAGCCTTAACTATGGCTACACCTTC.

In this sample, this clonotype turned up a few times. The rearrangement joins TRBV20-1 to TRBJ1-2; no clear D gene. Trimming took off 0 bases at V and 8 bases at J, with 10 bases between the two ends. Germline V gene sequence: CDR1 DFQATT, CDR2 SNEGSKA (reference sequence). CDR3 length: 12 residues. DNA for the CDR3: TGCAGTGCTAGAGATCTTAGGGAAGGCTACACCTTC. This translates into CSARDLREGYTF.

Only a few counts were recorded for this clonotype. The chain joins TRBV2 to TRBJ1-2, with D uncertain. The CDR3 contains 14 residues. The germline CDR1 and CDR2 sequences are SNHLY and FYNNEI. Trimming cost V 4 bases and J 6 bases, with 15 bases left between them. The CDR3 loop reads CASSGRRTTDGYTF. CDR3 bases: TGTGCCAGCAGTGGGAGGAGGACTACCGATGGCTACACCTTC.

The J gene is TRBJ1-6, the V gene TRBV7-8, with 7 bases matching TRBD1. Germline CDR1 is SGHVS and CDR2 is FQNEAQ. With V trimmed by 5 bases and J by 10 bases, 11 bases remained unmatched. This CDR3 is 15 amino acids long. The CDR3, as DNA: TGTGCCAGCAGCCCACAGACAGGGACGGGATCACCCCTCCACTTT. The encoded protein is CASSPQTGTGSPLHF.

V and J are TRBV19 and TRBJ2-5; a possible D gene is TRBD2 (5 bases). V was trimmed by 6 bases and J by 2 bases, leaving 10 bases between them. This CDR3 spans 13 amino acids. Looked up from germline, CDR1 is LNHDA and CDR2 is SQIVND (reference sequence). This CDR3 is CASRRSGQETQYF. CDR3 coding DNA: TGTGCCAGTAGGAGAAGCGGTCAAGAGACCCAGTACTTC.

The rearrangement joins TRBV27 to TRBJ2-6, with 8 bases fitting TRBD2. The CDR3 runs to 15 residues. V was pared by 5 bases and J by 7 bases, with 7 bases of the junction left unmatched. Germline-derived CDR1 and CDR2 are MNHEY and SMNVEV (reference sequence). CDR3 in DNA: TGTGCCAGCAGTCCTCGGGGGGGTCTTGCCAACGTCCTGACTTTC. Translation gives CASSPRGGLANVLTF.

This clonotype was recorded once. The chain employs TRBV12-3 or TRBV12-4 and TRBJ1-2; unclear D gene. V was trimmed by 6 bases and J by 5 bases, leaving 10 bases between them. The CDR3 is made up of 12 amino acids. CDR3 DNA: TGTGCCAGCAGCGGACGGGTTTATGGCTACACCTTC. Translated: CASSGRVYGYTF.

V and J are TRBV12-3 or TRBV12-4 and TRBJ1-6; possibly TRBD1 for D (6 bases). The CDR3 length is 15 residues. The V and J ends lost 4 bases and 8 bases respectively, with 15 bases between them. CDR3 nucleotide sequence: TGTGCCAGCAGTTCCCTCGGGGGGGGCCATTCACCCCTCCACTTT. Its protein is CASSSLGGGHSPLHF.

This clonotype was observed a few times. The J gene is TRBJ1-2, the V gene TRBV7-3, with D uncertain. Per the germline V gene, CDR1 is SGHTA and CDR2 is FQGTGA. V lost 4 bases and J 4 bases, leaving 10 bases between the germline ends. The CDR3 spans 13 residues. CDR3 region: CASSSGEGYGYTF. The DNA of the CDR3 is TGTGCCAGCAGCTCCGGAGAGGGCTATGGCTACACCTTC. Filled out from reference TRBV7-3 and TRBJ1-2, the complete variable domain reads GAGVSQTPSNKVTEKGKYVELRCDPISGHTALYWYRQSLGQGPEFLIYFQGTGAADDSGLPNDRFFAVRPEGSVSTLKIQRTERGDSAVYLCASSSGEGYGYTFGSGTRLTVV.

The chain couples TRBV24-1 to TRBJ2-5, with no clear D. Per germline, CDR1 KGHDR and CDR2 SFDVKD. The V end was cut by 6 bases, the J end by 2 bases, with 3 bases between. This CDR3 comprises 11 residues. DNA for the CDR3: TGTGCCACCAGTTATCAAGAGACCCAGTACTTC. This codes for CATSYQETQYF.

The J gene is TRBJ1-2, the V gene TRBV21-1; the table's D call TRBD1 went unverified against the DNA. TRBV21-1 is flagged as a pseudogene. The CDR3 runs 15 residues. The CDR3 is CASSTQQGKNYGYTF. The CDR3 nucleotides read TGTGCCAGCAGCACACAACAGGGAAAGAACTATGGCTACACCTTC.

The CDR3 DNA reads as TGTGCCAGTGGTAAAGAGGGACCCTATGGCTACACCTTC. Translated: CASGKEGPYGYTF. The rearrangement uses TRBV19 and TRBJ1-2; D possibly corresponds to TRBD1 (5 bases). Trimming removed 8 bases at V and 4 bases at J, with 14 bases between. Looked up from germline, CDR1 is LNHDA and CDR2 is SQIVND (reference sequence). This CDR3 has 13 residues.

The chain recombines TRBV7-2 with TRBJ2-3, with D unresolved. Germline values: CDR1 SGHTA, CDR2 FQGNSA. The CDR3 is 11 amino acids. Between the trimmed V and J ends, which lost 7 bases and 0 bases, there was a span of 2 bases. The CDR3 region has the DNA TGTGCCAGCACCAGCACAGATACGCAGTATTTT. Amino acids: CASTSTDTQYF.

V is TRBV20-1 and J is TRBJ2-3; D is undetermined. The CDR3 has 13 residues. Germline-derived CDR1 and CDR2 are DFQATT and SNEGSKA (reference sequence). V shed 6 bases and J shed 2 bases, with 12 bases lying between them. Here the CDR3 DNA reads TGCAGTGCCCATGCTCCACTCACAGATACGCAGTATTTT. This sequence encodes CSAHAPLTDTQYF.

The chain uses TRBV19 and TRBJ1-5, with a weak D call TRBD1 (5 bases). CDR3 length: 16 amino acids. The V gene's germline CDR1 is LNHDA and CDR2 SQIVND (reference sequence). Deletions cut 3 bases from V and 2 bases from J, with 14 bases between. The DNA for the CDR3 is TGTGCCAGTAGTATGACCGGGACGTGGGGCAATCAGCCCCAGCATTTT. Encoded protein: CASSMTGTWGNQPQHF. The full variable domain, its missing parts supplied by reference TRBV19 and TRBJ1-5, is DGGITQSPKYLFRKEGQNVTLSCEQNLNHDAMYWYRQDPGQGLRLIYYSQIVNDFQKGDIAEGYSVSREKKESFPLTVTSAQKNPTAFYLCASSMTGTWGNQPQHFGDGTRLSIL.

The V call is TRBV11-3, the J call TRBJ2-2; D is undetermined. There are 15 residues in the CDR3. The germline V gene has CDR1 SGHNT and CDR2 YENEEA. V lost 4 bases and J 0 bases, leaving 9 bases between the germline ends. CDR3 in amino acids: CASSSHTANTGELFF. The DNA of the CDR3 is TGTGCCAGCAGCTCACATACCGCGAACACCGGGGAGCTGTTTTTT.

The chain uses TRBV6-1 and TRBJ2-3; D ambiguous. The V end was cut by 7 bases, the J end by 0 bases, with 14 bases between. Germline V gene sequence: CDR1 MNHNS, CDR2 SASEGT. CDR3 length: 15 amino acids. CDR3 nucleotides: TGTGCCAGCACCTGGTCTACACCGAGCACAGATACGCAGTATTTT. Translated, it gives CASTWSTPSTDTQYF.

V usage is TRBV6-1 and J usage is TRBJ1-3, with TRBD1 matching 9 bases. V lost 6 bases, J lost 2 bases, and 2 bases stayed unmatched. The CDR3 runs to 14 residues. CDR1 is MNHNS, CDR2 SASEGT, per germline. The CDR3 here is CASRRDRAGNTIYF. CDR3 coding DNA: TGTGCCAGCAGGAGGGACAGGGCTGGAAACACCATATATTTT.

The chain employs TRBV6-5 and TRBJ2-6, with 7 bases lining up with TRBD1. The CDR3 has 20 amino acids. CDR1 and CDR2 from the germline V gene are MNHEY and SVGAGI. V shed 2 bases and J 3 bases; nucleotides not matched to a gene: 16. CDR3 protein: CASSYPTSDRAGVGANVLTF. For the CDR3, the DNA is TGTGCCAGCAGTTACCCCACCTCCGACAGGGCAGGAGTTGGGGCCAACGTCCTGACTTTC.

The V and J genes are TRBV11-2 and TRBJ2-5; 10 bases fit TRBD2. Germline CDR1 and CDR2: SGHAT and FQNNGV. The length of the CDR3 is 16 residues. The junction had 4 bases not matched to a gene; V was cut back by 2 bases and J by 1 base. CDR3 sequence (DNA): TGTGCCAGCAGCTTAACTAGCGGGACCTTCCAAGAGACCCAGTACTTC. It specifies CASSLTSGTFQETQYF.

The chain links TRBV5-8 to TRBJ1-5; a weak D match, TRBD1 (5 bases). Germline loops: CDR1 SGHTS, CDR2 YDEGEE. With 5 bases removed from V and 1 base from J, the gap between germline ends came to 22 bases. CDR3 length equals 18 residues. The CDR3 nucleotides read TGTGCCAGCAGGCAGGACCCCTTCGGGGGGGTGAGCAATCAGCCCCAGCATTTT. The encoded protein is CASRQDPFGGVSNQPQHF.

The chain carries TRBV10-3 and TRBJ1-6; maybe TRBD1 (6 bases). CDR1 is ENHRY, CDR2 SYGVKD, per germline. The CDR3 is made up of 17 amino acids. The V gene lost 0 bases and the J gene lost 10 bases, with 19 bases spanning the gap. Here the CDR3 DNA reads TGTGCCATCAGTGAGTCGAAGGTCGGCAGGGGAGACTCACCCCTCCACTTT. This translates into CAISESKVGRGDSPLHF.